This T cell receptor (beta chain) was profiled in a study of vaccination effects on CD4 cells after COVID-19. Study-level background: Participants got two doses of BNT162b2 or mRNA-1273 vaccine.

Notes on this clone: Antigen: not known.

TCRdb's copy holds only in-frame clones and misses some; the assay was immunoSEQ multiplex PCR. The repertoire holds approximately 26,000 clones, with 65% to 80% as singletons. Pools of viral peptides were used by the ViraFEST assay to expand antigen-specific CD4+ T cells ahead of sequencing. Subsequent to about 10 days of culture, CD4+ T cells were isolated. This individual contracted SARS-CoV-2 between March and December 2020, as verified by PCR. IL-2 medium was substituted for half the medium on days 3 and 7. Germline loops: CDR1 SEHNR, CDR2 FQNEAQ (reference sequence). Trimming removed 5 bases from V and 8 bases from J, with 15 bases in between. The CDR3 runs to 13 residues.

The TCR was taken from a human donor who had a prior SARS-CoV-2 infection. The starting material was CD4+ T cells from PBMCs cultured with HCoV-NL63 spike peptides, obtained before COVID-19 vaccination. V usage is TRBV7-9 and J usage is TRBJ1-2; no clear D. The CDR3 loop reads CASSAKTGGGYTF. The CDR3 DNA follows: TGTGCCAGCAGCGCGAAGACCGGAGGCGGCTACACCTTC.